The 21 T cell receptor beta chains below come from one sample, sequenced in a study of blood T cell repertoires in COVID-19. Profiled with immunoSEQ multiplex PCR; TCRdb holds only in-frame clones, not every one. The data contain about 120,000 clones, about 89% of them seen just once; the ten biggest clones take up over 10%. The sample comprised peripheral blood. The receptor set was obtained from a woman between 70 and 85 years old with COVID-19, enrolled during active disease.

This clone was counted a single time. CDR3 protein: CSGGEAYNEQFF. The CDR3 DNA reads TGTTCGGGAGGGGAAGCCTACAATGAGCAGTTCTTC. The rearrangement links TRBV6-5 to TRBJ2-1; TRBD2 agrees at 8 bases. There are 12 residues in the CDR3. Germline values: CDR1 MNHEY, CDR2 SVGAGI.

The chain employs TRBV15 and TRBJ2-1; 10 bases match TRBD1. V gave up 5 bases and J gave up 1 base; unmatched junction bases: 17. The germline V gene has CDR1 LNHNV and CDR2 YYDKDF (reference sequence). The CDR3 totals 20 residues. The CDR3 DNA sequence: TGTGCCACCAGCCGCAAGCCGACAGGGGGCGTTTTCAGATCCTACAATGAGCAGTTCTTC. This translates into CATSRKPTGGVFRSYNEQFF.

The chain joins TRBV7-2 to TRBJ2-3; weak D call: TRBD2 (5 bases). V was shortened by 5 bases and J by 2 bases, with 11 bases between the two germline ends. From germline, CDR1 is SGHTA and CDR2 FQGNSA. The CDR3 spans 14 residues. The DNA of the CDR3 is TGTGCCAGCAGCCAAGGACTCGACACAGATACGCAGTATTTT. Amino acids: CASSQGLDTDTQYF.

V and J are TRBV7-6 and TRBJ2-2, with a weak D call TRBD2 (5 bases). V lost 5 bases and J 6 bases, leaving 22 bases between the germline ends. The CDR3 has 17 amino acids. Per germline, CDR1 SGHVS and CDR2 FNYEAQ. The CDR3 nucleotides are TGTGCCAGCAGCAACCGGGATTCTGGTCAGGCGGCCGGGGAGCTGTTTTTT. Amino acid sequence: CASSNRDSGQAAGELFF. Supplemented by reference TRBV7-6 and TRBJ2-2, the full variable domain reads GAGVSQSPRYKVTKRGQDVALRCDPISGHVSLYWYRQALGQGPEFLTYFNYEAQQDKSGLPNDRFSAERPEGSISTLTIQRTEQRDSAMYRCASSNRDSGQAAGELFFGEGSRLTVL.

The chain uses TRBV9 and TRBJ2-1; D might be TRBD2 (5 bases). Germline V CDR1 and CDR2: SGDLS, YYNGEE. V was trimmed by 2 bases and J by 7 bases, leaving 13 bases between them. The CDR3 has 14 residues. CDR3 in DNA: TGTGCCAGCAGCGTCGGAGGAGGCCCGAATGAGCAGTTCTTC. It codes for CASSVGGGPNEQFF. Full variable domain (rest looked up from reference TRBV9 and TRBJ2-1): DSGVTQTPKHLITATGQRVTLRCSPRSGDLSVYWYQQSLDQGLQFLIQYYNGEERAKGNILERFSAQQFPDLHSELNLSSLELGDSALYFCASSVGGGPNEQFFGPGTRLTVL.

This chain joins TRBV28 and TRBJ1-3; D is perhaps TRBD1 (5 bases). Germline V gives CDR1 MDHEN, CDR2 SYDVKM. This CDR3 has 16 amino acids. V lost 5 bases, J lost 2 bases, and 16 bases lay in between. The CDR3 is CASSRTPGGAGNTIYF. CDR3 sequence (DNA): TGTGCCAGCAGTCGCACCCCGGGAGGGGCTGGAAACACCATATATTTT.

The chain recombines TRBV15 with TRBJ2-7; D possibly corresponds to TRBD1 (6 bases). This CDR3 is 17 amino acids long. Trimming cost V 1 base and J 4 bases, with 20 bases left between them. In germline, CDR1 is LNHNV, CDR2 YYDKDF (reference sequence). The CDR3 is CATSRGDRDTLPYEQYF. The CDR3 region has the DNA TGTGCCACCAGCAGAGGGGACCGGGACACCCTTCCTTACGAGCAGTACTTC.

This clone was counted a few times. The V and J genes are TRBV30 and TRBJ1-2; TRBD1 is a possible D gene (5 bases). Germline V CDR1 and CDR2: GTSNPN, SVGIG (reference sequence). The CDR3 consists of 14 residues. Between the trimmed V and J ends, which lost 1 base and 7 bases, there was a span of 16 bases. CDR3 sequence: CAWSGGWGDSGYTF. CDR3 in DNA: TGTGCCTGGAGTGGGGGATGGGGGGACTCTGGCTACACCTTC.

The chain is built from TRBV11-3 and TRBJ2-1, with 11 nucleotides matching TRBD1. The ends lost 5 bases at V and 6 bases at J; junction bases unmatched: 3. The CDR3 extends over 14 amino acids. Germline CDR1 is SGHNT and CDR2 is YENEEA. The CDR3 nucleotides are TGTGCCAGCAGCGGGACAGGGGGTCTCAATGAGCAGTTCTTC. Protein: CASSGTGGLNEQFF.

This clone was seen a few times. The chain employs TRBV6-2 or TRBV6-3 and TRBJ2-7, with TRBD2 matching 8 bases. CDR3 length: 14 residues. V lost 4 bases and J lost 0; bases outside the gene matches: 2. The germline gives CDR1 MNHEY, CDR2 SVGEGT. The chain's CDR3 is CASSLAGPSYEQYF. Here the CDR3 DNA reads TGTGCCAGCAGTTTAGCGGGGCCCTCCTACGAGCAGTACTTC.

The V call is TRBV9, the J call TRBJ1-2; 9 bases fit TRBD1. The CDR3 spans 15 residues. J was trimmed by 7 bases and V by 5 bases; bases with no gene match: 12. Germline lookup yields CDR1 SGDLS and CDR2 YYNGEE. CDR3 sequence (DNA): TGTGCCAGCAGGGTTGGGCCAACAGGGGGCAGTGGCTACACCTTC. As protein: CASRVGPTGGSGYTF.

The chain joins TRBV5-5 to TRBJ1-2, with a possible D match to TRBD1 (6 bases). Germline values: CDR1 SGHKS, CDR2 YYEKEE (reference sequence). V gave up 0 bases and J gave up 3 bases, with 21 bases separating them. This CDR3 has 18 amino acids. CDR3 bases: TGTGCCAGCAGCTTGGCCGTAATCCTTGCGGACAGCCACTATGGCTACACCTTC. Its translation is CASSLAVILADSHYGYTF.

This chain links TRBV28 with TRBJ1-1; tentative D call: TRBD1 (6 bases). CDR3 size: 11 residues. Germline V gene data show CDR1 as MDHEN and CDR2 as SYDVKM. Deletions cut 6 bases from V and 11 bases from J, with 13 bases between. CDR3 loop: CASRSDRKAFF. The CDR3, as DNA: TGTGCCAGCAGGTCTGACAGGAAGGCTTTCTTT. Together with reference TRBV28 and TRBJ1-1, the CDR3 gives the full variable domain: DVKVTQSSRYLVKRTGEKVFLECVQDMDHENMFWYRQDPGLGLRLIYFSYDVKMKEKGDIPEGYSVSREKKERFSLILESASTNQTSMYLCASRSDRKAFFGQGTRLTVV.

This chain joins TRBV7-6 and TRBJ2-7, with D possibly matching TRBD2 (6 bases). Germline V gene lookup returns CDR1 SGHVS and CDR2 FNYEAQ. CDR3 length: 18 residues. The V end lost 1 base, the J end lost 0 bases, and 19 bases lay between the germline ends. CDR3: CASSLGGGRQRFSYEQYF. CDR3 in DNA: TGTGCCAGCAGCTTAGGTGGGGGGAGACAGAGGTTCTCCTACGAGCAGTACTTC.

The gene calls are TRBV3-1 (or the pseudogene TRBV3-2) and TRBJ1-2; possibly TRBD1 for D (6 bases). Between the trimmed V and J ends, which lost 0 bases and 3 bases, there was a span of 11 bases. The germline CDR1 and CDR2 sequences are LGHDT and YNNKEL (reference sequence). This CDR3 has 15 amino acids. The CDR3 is CASSQEGGLYYGYTF. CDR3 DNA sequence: TGTGCCAGCAGCCAAGAGGGGGGGCTGTACTATGGCTACACCTTC.

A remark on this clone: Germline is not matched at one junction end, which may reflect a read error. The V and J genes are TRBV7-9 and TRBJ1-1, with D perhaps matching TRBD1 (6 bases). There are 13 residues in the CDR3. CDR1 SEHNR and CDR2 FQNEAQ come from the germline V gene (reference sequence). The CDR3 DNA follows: TGTGCTAGCAGCTCCCAGGGGAGCCAGCACGCTTTCTTT. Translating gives CASSSQGSQHAFF.

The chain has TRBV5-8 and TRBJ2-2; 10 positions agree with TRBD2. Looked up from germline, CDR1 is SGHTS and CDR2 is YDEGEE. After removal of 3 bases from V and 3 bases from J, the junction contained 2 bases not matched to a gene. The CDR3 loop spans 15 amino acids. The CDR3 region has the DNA TGTGCCAGCAGCTCTCTAGCGGGGGACACCGGGGAGCTGTTTTTT. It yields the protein CASSSLAGDTGELFF.

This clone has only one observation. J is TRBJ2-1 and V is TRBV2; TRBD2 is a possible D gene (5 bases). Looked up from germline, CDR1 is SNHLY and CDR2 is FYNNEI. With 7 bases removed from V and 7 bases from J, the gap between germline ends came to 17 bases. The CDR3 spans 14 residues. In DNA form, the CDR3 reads TGTGCCAGCACCCTAACGGGAACCGATAATGAGCAGTTCTTC. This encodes CASTLTGTDNEQFF.

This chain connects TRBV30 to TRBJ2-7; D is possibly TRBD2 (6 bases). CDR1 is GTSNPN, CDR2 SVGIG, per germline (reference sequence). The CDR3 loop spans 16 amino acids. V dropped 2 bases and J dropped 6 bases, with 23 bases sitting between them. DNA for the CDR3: TGTGCCTGGAGTCGTGGCGGAGGGCAGTGGGTCGGCGAGCAGTACTTC. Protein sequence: CAWSRGGGQWVGEQYF.

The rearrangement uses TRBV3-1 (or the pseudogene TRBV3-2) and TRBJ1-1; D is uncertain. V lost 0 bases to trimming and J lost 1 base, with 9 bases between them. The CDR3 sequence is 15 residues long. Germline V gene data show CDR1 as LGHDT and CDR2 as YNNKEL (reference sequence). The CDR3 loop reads CASSQEQGRNTEAFF. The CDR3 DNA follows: TGTGCCAGCAGCCAAGAGCAAGGGAGGAACACTGAAGCTTTCTTT.

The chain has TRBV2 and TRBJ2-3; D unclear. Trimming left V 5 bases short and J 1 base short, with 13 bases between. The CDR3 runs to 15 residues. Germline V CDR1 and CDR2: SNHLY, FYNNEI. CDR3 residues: CASSLRAWGTDTQYF. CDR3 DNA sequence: TGTGCCAGCAGTCTAAGAGCGTGGGGCACAGATACGCAGTATTTT.